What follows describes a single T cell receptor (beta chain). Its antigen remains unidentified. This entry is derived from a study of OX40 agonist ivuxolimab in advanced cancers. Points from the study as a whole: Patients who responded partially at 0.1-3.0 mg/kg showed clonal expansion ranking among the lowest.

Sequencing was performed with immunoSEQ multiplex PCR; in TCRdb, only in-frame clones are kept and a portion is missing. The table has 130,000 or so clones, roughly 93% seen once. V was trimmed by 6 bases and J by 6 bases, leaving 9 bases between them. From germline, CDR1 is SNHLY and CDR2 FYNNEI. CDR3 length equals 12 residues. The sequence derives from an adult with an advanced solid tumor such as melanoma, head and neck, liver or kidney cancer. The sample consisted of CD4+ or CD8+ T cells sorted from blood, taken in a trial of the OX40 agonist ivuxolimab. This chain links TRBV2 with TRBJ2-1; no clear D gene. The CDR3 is CASRDGFNEQFF. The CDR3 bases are TGTGCCAGCAGGGACGGATTCAATGAGCAGTTCTTC.